Each of the 31 T cell receptor beta chains below was sequenced from the same sample in a study of shared clonotypes between healthy human individuals. Clones were read by immunoSEQ multiplex PCR, and TCRdb kept only the in-frame ones, dropping some. The table records fewer than 400,000 clones, approximately 74% of them present only once. Sequencing was carried out using memory CD4+ T cells sorted from blood. The subset: CD45RA-negative fraction. The receptors stem from a man aged 25-40 years in good health.

The V gene is TRBV6-4, the J gene TRBJ2-7, with D maybe TRBD2 (6 bases). Germline V gene data show CDR1 as MRHNA and CDR2 as SNTAGT. V lost 8 bases and J lost 3, with 8 bases in between. The CDR3 has 11 amino acids. CDR3 region: CASGGIYEQYF. The CDR3 coding sequence is TGTGCCAGCGGGGGGATCTACGAGCAGTACTTC.

This chain joins TRBV5-1 and TRBJ1-6, with 7 bases identical to TRBD1. V gave up 0 bases and J gave up 8 bases; unmatched junction bases: 11. Germline V CDR1 and CDR2: SGHRS, YFSETQ. CDR3 length: 17 amino acids. The CDR3 sequence is CASSLEGGRLTDSPLHF. The CDR3, as DNA: TGCGCCAGCAGCTTGGAAGGGGGCCGACTTACCGATTCACCCCTCCACTTT.

This clone was observed a single time. The gene calls are TRBV7-9 and TRBJ1-3; D gene ambiguous. The CDR3 loop spans 13 amino acids. V lost 5 bases and J lost 4, with 9 bases in between. Germline CDR1 and CDR2: SEHNR and FQNEAQ (reference sequence). CDR3 loop: CASSAELGNTIYF. CDR3 bases: TGTGCCAGCAGCGCCGAACTCGGAAACACCATATATTTT. Drawing the rest from reference TRBV7-9 and TRBJ1-3, the complete variable domain is DTGVSQNPRHKITKRGQNVTFRCDPISEHNRLYWYRQTLGQGPEFLTYFQNEAQLEKSRLLSDRFSAERPKGSFSTLEIQRTEQGDSAMYLCASSAELGNTIYFGEGSWLTVV.

This rearrangement joins TRBV6-1 to TRBJ2-2; D remains unclear. Per germline, CDR1 MNHNS and CDR2 SASEGT. Deletions cut 6 bases from V and 0 bases from J, with 8 bases between. The CDR3 extends over 14 amino acids. CDR3 DNA: TGTGCCAGCAGCTCTCTAGCGAACACCGGGGAGCTGTTTTTT. This translates into CASSSLANTGELFF.

This chain joins TRBV4-1 and TRBJ1-1, with D perhaps TRBD1 (6 bases). The CDR3 is 16 residues long. With 4 bases removed from V and 4 bases from J, the gap between germline ends came to 19 bases. Germline V gene lookup returns CDR1 MGHRA and CDR2 YSYEKL. The CDR3 sequence: CASSPPGRGVATEAFF. As DNA, the CDR3 is TGCGCCAGCAGCCCTCCTGGGAGGGGGGTTGCCACTGAAGCTTTCTTT.

The rearrangement links TRBV10-3 to TRBJ1-3, with D uncertain. This CDR3 comprises 16 residues. Trimming removed 6 bases from V and 3 bases from J, with 18 bases in between. Germline V gene lookup returns CDR1 ENHRY and CDR2 SYGVKD. The CDR3 DNA follows: TGTGCCATCAGGGACTCCAGCGCATTGTATGGAAACACCATATATTTT. Translating it yields CAIRDSSALYGNTIYF.

V usage is TRBV19 and J usage is TRBJ1-2; D uncertain. Germline loops: CDR1 LNHDA, CDR2 SQIVND (reference sequence). The V end lost 10 bases, the J end lost 4 bases, and 16 bases lay between the germline ends. This CDR3 has 13 residues. The CDR3 sequence is CATRGGNFYGYTF. CDR3 coding DNA: TGTGCCACCCGGGGAGGGAATTTCTATGGCTACACCTTC.

The CDR3 spells CASSSRGINQPQHF. The DNA for the CDR3 is TGTGCCAGCAGTTCCCGGGGCATCAATCAGCCCCAGCATTTT. This sequence joins TRBV6-5 and TRBJ1-5, with a possible D match to TRBD1 (5 bases). In germline, CDR1 is MNHEY, CDR2 SVGAGI. This CDR3 has 14 residues. Trimming left V 4 bases short and J 3 bases short, with 10 bases between.

The chain employs TRBV11-2 and TRBJ2-7; TRBD2 aligns across 9 bases. V shed 5 bases, J shed 3 bases, and the junction held 14 bases outside the gene matches. The CDR3 covers 17 residues. Germline V lookup: CDR1 SGHAT, CDR2 FQNNGV. Written as DNA, the CDR3 is TGTGCCAGCAGCCCCCAGACTAGCGGACAACCTATCTACGAGCAGTACTTC. It translates to CASSPQTSGQPIYEQYF.

J is TRBJ1-2 and V is TRBV19, with 8 bases identical to TRBD1. The CDR3 totals 14 residues. J gave up 2 bases and V 9 bases, and 8 bases lay outside the gene matches. CDR1 and CDR2 (germline): LNHDA, SQIVND (reference sequence). For the CDR3, the DNA is TGTGCCAGCAGACCCAGGGGGCCGAACTATGGCTACACCTTC. Amino acids: CASRPRGPNYGYTF.

This clone has a handful of counts. CDR3 amino acids: CASSEGENYGYTF. The CDR3 coding sequence is TGTGCCAGCAGTGAGGGGGAAAACTATGGCTACACCTTC. The chain combines TRBV2 with TRBJ1-2, with D perhaps matching TRBD1 (5 bases). Looked up from germline, CDR1 is SNHLY and CDR2 is FYNNEI. The CDR3 is 13 residues long. The V end was cut by 3 bases, the J end by 2 bases, with 7 bases between.

For the CDR3, the DNA is TGTGCCAGCAACCAGGGGGCAAACACCGGGGAGCTGTTTTTT. This gives the protein CASNQGANTGELFF. This rearrangement joins TRBV2 to TRBJ2-2, with TRBD1 matching over 8 bases. Germline lookup yields CDR1 SNHLY and CDR2 FYNNEI. V shed 7 bases, J shed 2 bases, and the junction held 3 bases outside the gene matches. The CDR3 contains 14 residues. Full variable domain (remainder filled in from reference TRBV2 and TRBJ2-2): EPEVTQTPSHQVTQMGQEVILRCVPISNHLYFYWYRQILGQKVEFLVSFYNNEISEKSEIFDDQFSVERPDGSNFTLKIRSTKLEDSAMYFCASNQGANTGELFFGEGSRLTVL.

CDR3 protein: CASRDRVGELFF. In nucleotides, the CDR3 is TGTGCCAGCAGGGACAGGGTCGGGGAGCTGTTTTTT. The gene calls are TRBV6-5 and TRBJ2-2, with 8 nucleotides matching TRBD1. CDR3 size: 12 residues. CDR1 and CDR2 (germline): MNHEY, SVGAGI. With V trimmed by 6 bases and J by 7 bases, 1 base remained unmatched.

V is TRBV27 and J is TRBJ2-1, with 9 bases matching TRBD2. This CDR3 is 15 amino acids long. Germline V gene sequence: CDR1 MNHEY, CDR2 SMNVEV (reference sequence). V was clipped by 2 bases and J by 4 bases; unmatched bases: 3. CDR3 protein: CASSLMREGYNEQFF. The CDR3 DNA reads TGTGCCAGCAGTTTAATGCGGGAGGGATACAATGAGCAGTTCTTC.

Points on this clone: Other DNA sequences in the same sample also yield this CDR3. The J gene is TRBJ1-2, the V gene TRBV29-1; 7 bases are shared with TRBD1. CDR3 length: 11 residues. The V gene end was trimmed by 6 bases and the J gene end by 3 bases; junction bases not matched to a gene: 1. Germline V gene lookup returns CDR1 SQVTM and CDR2 ANQGSEA. Here the CDR3 DNA reads TGCAGCGTCGGACAGGACTATGGCTACACCTTC. It specifies CSVGQDYGYTF.

This rearrangement joins TRBV5-6 to TRBJ1-5, with TRBD1 as a possible D gene (5 bases). Trimming took 1 base from V and 0 from J, leaving 14 bases between them. This CDR3 contains 17 residues. Germline-derived CDR1 and CDR2 are SGHDT and YYEEEE. The CDR3 DNA sequence: TGTGCCAGCAGCTTGAGGGGCAGCGGCTATAGCAATCAGCCCCAGCATTTT. Amino acids: CASSLRGSGYSNQPQHF.

The chain has TRBV7-9 and TRBJ2-5; 7 nucleotides align to TRBD2. Gene TRBJ2-7 matches the end of the DNA better, so the J call may be wrong. The CDR3 extends over 13 amino acids. Germline CDR1 is SEHNR and CDR2 is FQNEAQ (reference sequence). The CDR3 nucleotides are TGTGCCAGCAGCTTAGCAGGGGAGGGCGAGCAGTACTTC. Translated: CASSLAGEGEQYF.

The chain carries TRBV7-9 and TRBJ1-3, with a weak D call TRBD1 (5 bases). With 5 bases removed from V and 4 bases from J, the gap between germline ends came to 21 bases. The CDR3 covers 17 residues. Germline loops: CDR1 SEHNR, CDR2 FQNEAQ (reference sequence). The DNA for the CDR3 is TGTGCCAGCAGCCCAAGGGGCCAGGGCTTCAGAGGAAACACCATATATTTT. Amino acid sequence: CASSPRGQGFRGNTIYF.

The gene calls are TRBV7-6 and TRBJ2-2; 9 bases line up with TRBD2. The V gene end was trimmed by 10 bases and the J gene end by 11 bases; junction bases not matched to a gene: 17. The germline gives CDR1 SGHVS, CDR2 FNYEAQ. This CDR3 comprises 15 residues. The CDR3: CATRKTSGPRGELFF. The CDR3 DNA sequence: TGTGCCACCCGCAAGACTAGCGGACCTCGTGGAGAGCTGTTTTTT.

This clone was detected only a few times. At the DNA level, this CDR3 is encoded by other sequences in the same sample as well. The chain recombines TRBV5-1 with TRBJ1-5; D uncertain. This CDR3 is 13 amino acids long. The V gene lost 4 bases and the J gene lost 5 bases, with 10 bases spanning the gap. Germline V gene data show CDR1 as SGHRS and CDR2 as YFSETQ. CDR3 coding DNA: TGCGCCAGCAGCCTGGAAACAGATCAGCCCCAGCATTTT. Amino acid sequence: CASSLETDQPQHF.

This chain joins TRBV19 and TRBJ1-2; D is possibly TRBD1 (5 bases). Germline lookup yields CDR1 LNHDA and CDR2 SQIVND (reference sequence). V shed 2 bases and J shed 1 base, with 17 bases lying between them. The CDR3 sequence is 17 residues long. The CDR3 spells CASSISPAKGDNYGYTF. CDR3 nucleotide sequence: TGTGCCAGTAGTATATCCCCCGCAAAAGGGGATAACTATGGCTACACCTTC.

The genes are TRBV5-6 and TRBJ2-7; D is uncertain. This CDR3 has 16 residues. CDR1 is SGHDT, CDR2 YYEEEE, per germline. Trimming left V 4 bases short and J 6 bases short, with 23 bases between. The CDR3 sequence: CASSPLSGLGPSEQYF. Here the CDR3 DNA reads TGTGCCAGCAGCCCACTCTCCGGGCTCGGCCCGTCCGAGCAGTACTTC.

This chain connects TRBV28 to TRBJ1-1; D is possibly TRBD1 (5 bases). Germline V gene lookup returns CDR1 MDHEN and CDR2 SYDVKM. V gave up 2 bases and J gave up 3 bases, with 10 bases separating them. The CDR3 loop spans 14 amino acids. The CDR3 bases are TGTGCCAGCAGTTTACTCGGGGCGGACACTGAAGCTTTCTTT. It codes for CASSLLGADTEAFF.

This clone was counted only a few times. The chain is built from TRBV2 and TRBJ1-1, with TRBD1 identical over 7 bases. J was trimmed by 5 bases and V by 7 bases; bases with no gene match: 13. Germline loops: CDR1 SNHLY, CDR2 FYNNEI. CDR3 length equals 15 residues. The CDR3 here is CASIRDRAARTEAFF. CDR3 DNA: TGTGCCAGCATCCGTGACAGGGCGGCTAGAACTGAAGCTTTCTTT.

The chain combines TRBV5-1 with TRBJ1-3; weak D call: TRBD1 (6 bases). Germline values: CDR1 SGHRS, CDR2 YFSETQ. The CDR3 is 15 residues long. V was cut by 2 bases and J by 4 bases, with 13 bases left in between. The CDR3 here is CASSLRTGSGNTIYF. CDR3 bases: TGCGCCAGCAGCTTAAGAACAGGGTCCGGAAACACCATATATTTT.

On this clone: This could be a read error, since a much larger clone is one nucleotide away. The chain joins TRBV7-3 to TRBJ2-3; 9 bases are a match to TRBD2. Trimming removed 2 bases from V and 0 bases from J; junction bases left unmatched: 0. The CDR3 contains 15 residues. CDR1 SGHTA and CDR2 FQGTGA come from the germline V gene. In DNA form, the CDR3 reads TGTGCCAGCAGCTTAGCGGGAGGGAGCACAGATACGCAGTATTTT. Its protein product is CASSLAGGSTDTQYF.

This clone was recorded at least ten times. The chain recombines TRBV20-1 with TRBJ2-1; TRBD1 might be the D (6 bases). This CDR3 has 11 amino acids. Trimming removed 3 bases at V and 11 bases at J, with 11 bases between. From germline, CDR1 is DFQATT and CDR2 SNEGSKA (reference sequence). DNA of the CDR3: TGCAGTGCTAGTACGGGACACCAGCAGTTCTTC. Translating it yields CSASTGHQQFF.

In its sample, this clone was seen once. CDR3 loop: CASSADRGPNQPQHF. The CDR3 DNA reads as TGTGCCAGCAGTGCAGACAGGGGCCCCAATCAGCCCCAGCATTTT. The V gene is TRBV2, the J gene TRBJ1-5; 8 nucleotides align to TRBD1. This CDR3 region has 15 residues. The V segment lost 4 bases and the J segment 3 bases; nucleotides outside the gene matches: 5. The germline V gene has CDR1 SNHLY and CDR2 FYNNEI.

The chain is built from TRBV5-1 and TRBJ2-1; perhaps TRBD1 as D (5 bases). The V end lost 4 bases, the J end lost 7 bases, and 9 bases lay between the germline ends. The CDR3 is 12 residues long. CDR1 and CDR2 (germline): SGHRS, YFSETQ. The CDR3 loop is CASSPNRNEQFF. Written as DNA, the CDR3 is TGCGCCAGCAGCCCTAACAGGAATGAGCAGTTCTTC.

The rearrangement links TRBV5-5 to TRBJ2-5; TRBD1 might be the D (5 bases). The germline V and J ends were trimmed by 2 bases and 5 bases, with 10 bases remaining between them. This CDR3 is 13 amino acids long. Per germline, CDR1 SGHKS and CDR2 YYEKEE (reference sequence). The CDR3 is CASSFRTMETQYF. Written as DNA, the CDR3 is TGTGCCAGCAGCTTTCGGACAATGGAGACCCAGTACTTC.

The chain's CDR3 is CAIKVGGSPSDTQYF. CDR3 coding DNA: TGTGCCATCAAAGTCGGCGGGAGCCCATCAGATACGCAGTATTTT. The chain couples TRBV10-3 to TRBJ2-3, with 7 bases identical to TRBD2. Germline V CDR1 and CDR2: ENHRY, SYGVKD. V lost 7 bases to trimming and J lost 4 bases; unmatched junction nucleotides: 11. CDR3 length equals 15 residues.